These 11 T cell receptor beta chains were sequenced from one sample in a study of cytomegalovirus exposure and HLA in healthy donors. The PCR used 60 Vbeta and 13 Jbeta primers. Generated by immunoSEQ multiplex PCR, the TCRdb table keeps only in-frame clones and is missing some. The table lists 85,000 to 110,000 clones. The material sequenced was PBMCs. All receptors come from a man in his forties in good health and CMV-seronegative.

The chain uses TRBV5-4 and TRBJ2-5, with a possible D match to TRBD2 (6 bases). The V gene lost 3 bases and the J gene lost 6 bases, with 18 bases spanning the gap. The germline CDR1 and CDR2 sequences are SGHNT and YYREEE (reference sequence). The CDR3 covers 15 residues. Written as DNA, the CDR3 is TGTGCCAGCAGCTCCGCGGGACGGGAGAGGAAGACCCAGTACTTC. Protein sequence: CASSSAGRERKTQYF.

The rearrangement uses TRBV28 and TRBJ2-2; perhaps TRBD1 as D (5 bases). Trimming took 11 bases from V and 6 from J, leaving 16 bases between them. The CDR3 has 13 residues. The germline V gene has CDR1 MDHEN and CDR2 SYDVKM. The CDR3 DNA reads TGTGCCGCAGGGCCAGGGCCCCCCGGGGAGCTGTTTTTT. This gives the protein CAAGPGPPGELFF.

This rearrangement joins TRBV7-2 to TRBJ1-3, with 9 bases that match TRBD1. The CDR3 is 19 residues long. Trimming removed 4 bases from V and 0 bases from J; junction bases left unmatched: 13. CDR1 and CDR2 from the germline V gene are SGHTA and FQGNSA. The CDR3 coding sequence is TGTGCCAGCAGCTCCCCCCGGACAGGGGACAAAAGCTCTGGAAACACCATATATTTT. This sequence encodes CASSSPRTGDKSSGNTIYF.

The CDR3 is CASSPSAGPNYGYTF. The CDR3 DNA sequence: TGTGCCAGCTCACCGTCGGCAGGGCCTAACTATGGCTACACCTTC. The V gene is TRBV18, the J gene TRBJ1-2; maybe TRBD1 (5 bases). CDR3 length equals 15 residues. Germline assignment: CDR1 KGHSH and CDR2 LQKENI. V was trimmed by 3 bases and J by 0 bases, leaving 11 bases between them.

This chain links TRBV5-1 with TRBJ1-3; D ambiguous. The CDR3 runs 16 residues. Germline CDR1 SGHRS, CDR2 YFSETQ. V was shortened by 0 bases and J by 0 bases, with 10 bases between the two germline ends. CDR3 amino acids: CASSLAPTASGNTIYF. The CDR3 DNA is TGCGCCAGCAGCTTGGCCCCGACTGCCTCTGGAAACACCATATATTTT.

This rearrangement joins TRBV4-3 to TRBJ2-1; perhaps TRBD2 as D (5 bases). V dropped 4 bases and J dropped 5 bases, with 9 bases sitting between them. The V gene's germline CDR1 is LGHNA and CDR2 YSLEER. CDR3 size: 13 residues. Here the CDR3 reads CASSPRGDNEQFF. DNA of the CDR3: TGCGCCAGCAGCCCCCGGGGAGACAATGAGCAGTTCTTC.

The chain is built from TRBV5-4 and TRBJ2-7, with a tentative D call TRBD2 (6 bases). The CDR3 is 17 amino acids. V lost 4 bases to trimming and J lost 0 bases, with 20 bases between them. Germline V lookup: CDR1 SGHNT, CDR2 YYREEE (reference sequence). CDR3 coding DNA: TGTGCCAGCAGCCCCACACGGTCCGGGGGTGTCTCCTACGAGCAGTACTTC. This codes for CASSPTRSGGVSYEQYF.

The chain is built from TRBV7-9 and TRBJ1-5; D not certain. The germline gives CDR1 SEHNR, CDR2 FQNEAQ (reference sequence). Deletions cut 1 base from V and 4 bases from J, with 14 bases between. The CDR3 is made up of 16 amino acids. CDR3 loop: CASSLEEGTHNQPQHF. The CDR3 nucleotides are TGTGCCAGCAGCTTAGAAGAGGGAACCCATAATCAGCCCCAGCATTTT.

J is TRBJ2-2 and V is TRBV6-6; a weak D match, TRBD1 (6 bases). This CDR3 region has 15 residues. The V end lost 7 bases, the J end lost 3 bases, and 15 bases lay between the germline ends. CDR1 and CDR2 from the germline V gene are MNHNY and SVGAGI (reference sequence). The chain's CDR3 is CASNQGFRDTGELFF. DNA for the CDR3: TGTGCCAGCAACCAGGGGTTTCGGGACACCGGGGAGCTGTTTTTT.

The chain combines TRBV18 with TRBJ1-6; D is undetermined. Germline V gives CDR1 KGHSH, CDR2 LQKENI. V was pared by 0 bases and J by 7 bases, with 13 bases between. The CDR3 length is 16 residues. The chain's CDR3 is CASSPPAGKGNSPLHF. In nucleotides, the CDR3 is TGTGCCAGCTCACCACCGGCGGGGAAAGGAAATTCACCCCTCCACTTT.

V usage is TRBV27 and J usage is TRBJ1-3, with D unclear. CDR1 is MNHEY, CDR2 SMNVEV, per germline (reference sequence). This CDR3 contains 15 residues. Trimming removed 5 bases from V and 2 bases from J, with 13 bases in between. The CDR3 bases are TGTGCCAGCAGTCCAAACAGTCACACTGGAAACACCATATATTTT. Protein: CASSPNSHTGNTIYF.